Shown below are 28 T cell receptor beta chains from a single sample sequenced in a study of control samples from healthy donors and cancer patients. The protocol was immunoSEQ multiplex PCR, while the TCRdb copy is restricted to in-frame clones and leaves out a portion. Altogether about 110,000 clones are present, around 89% being singletons, with the ten largest covering 17%. Specimen: blood. The receptors stem from a woman between 45 and 60 years old in good health.

This chain connects TRBV14 to TRBJ2-2; 13 nucleotides line up with TRBD2. The germline CDR1 and CDR2 sequences are SGHDN and FVKESK. With 3 bases clipped from V and 5 bases from J, the junction kept 6 bases outside the gene matches. This CDR3 contains 17 residues. The CDR3 nucleotides read TGTGCCAGCAGCCACAGCCCGGGACTAGCGGGAACCGGGGAGCTGTTTTTT. It specifies CASSHSPGLAGTGELFF.

In nucleotides, the CDR3 is TGTGCCAGCAGTGGGCCCCATATAAGGGGGCGCTTAGAGACCCAGTACTTC. Translation: CASSGPHIRGRLETQYF. The chain is built from TRBV25-1 and TRBJ2-5; 7 bases fit TRBD1. Germline CDR1 reads MGHDK; CDR2 reads SYGVNS. Trimming cost V 4 bases and J 4 bases; bases outside gene matches: 15. CDR3 length: 17 residues.

This clone is a singleton in its sample. The CDR3 sequence is CASSYVAGNQPQHF. The CDR3 DNA is TGTGCCAGCAGTTACGTGGCGGGGAATCAGCCCCAGCATTTT. The rearrangement joins TRBV6-2 or TRBV6-3 to TRBJ1-5, with unresolved D. Germline CDR1 reads MNHEY; CDR2 reads SVGEGT. V was cut by 2 bases and J by 4 bases, with 9 bases left in between. The CDR3 is made up of 14 amino acids.

This chain uses TRBV5-1 with TRBJ1-6; TRBD1 matches at 7 bases. Germline V gene lookup returns CDR1 SGHRS and CDR2 YFSETQ. V was pared by 4 bases and J by 4 bases, with 8 bases of the junction left unmatched. The CDR3 extends over 16 amino acids. CDR3 nucleotide sequence: TGCGCCAGCAGCGCGGATCCAGGGGGTTATAATTCACCCCTCCACTTT. Its translation is CASSADPGGYNSPLHF. The full variable domain, its missing parts supplied by reference TRBV5-1 and TRBJ1-6, is KAGVTQTPRYLIKTRGQQVTLSCSPISGHRSVSWYQQTPGQGLQFLFEYFSETQRNKGNFPGRFSGRQFSNSRSEMNVSTLELGDSALYLCASSADPGGYNSPLHFGNGTRLTVT.

This clone appeared a single time. The chain employs TRBV28 and TRBJ1-5, with unresolved D. The CDR3 contains 14 residues. Germline-derived CDR1 and CDR2 are MDHEN and SYDVKM. V was clipped by 4 bases and J by 1 base, with 8 bases between them. CDR3 residues: CASSYPQSNQPQHF. CDR3 nucleotides: TGTGCCAGCAGTTATCCGCAGAGCAATCAGCCCCAGCATTTT.

J is TRBJ2-7 and V is TRBV7-6; 7 nucleotides agree with TRBD1. CDR1 and CDR2 from the germline V gene are SGHVS and FNYEAQ. V was clipped by 4 bases and J by 5 bases; unmatched bases: 8. The CDR3 covers 14 residues. The CDR3 loop is CASSSQGFLDEQYF. The DNA of the CDR3 is TGTGCCAGCAGCTCACAGGGGTTCTTGGACGAGCAGTACTTC.

V gene TRBV14 combines with J gene TRBJ2-5; D gene uncertain. Germline lookup yields CDR1 SGHDN and CDR2 FVKESK. V was pared by 3 bases and J by 4 bases, with 3 bases between. The CDR3 consists of 11 residues. CDR3 nucleotides: TGTGCCAGCAGCCACCGAGAGACCCAGTACTTC. Residues: CASSHRETQYF.

This rearrangement joins TRBV7-3 to TRBJ2-7; 10 bases fit TRBD1. This CDR3 contains 15 residues. The V gene's germline CDR1 is SGHTA and CDR2 FQGTGA. J was trimmed by 4 bases and V by 1 base; bases with no gene match: 4. CDR3 in DNA: TGTGCCAGCAGCTTAAGCGGGACAGGGGTTTACGAGCAGTACTTC. It translates to CASSLSGTGVYEQYF.

The genes are TRBV10-2 and TRBJ2-7; D unclear. This CDR3 contains 12 residues. Per germline, CDR1 WSHSY and CDR2 SAAADI. Trimming removed 1 base at V and 3 bases at J, with 4 bases between. This CDR3 reads CASSEFDYEQYF. The DNA of the CDR3 is TGCGCCAGCAGTGAGTTTGACTACGAGCAGTACTTC.

This rearrangement joins TRBV3-1 (or the pseudogene TRBV3-2) to TRBJ1-5; TRBD1 might be the D (5 bases). In germline, CDR1 is LGHDT, CDR2 YNNKEL (reference sequence). CDR3 length equals 18 residues. Trimming cost V 0 bases and J 4 bases, with 19 bases left between them. CDR3 coding DNA: TGTGCCAGCAGCCAAGAGGGTCGGAGACGGGGCCTTAATCAGCCCCAGCATTTT. It specifies CASSQEGRRRGLNQPQHF.

This clone was detected many times. CDR3 in amino acids: CAGGTGQPQHF. The CDR3 DNA follows: TGTGCCGGAGGGACGGGGCAGCCCCAGCATTTT. The chain uses TRBV30 and TRBJ1-5, with a weak D call TRBD1 (5 bases). The CDR3 runs 11 residues. Germline V gene data show CDR1 as GTSNPN and CDR2 as SVGIG (reference sequence). Deletions cut 8 bases from V and 7 bases from J, with 12 bases between.

This clone was recorded once. This chain uses TRBV5-1 with TRBJ2-6; D not resolved. The ends were cut back, 1 base at V and 4 bases at J, with 9 bases in the middle. The CDR3 has 15 residues. Germline V CDR1 and CDR2: SGHRS, YFSETQ. CDR3 loop: CASSLSAAGANVLTF. In DNA, the CDR3 is TGCGCCAGCAGCTTGTCGGCAGCCGGGGCCAACGTCCTGACTTTC. Full variable domain (missing parts from reference TRBV5-1 and TRBJ2-6): KAGVTQTPRYLIKTRGQQVTLSCSPISGHRSVSWYQQTPGQGLQFLFEYFSETQRNKGNFPGRFSGRQFSNSRSEMNVSTLELGDSALYLCASSLSAAGANVLTFGAGSRLTVL.

This rearrangement joins TRBV28 to TRBJ1-1; TRBD1 agrees at 8 bases. The CDR3 covers 17 residues. V trimming: 4 bases; J trimming: 4 bases; junction bases outside the gene matches: 14. Germline-derived CDR1 and CDR2 are MDHEN and SYDVKM. CDR3 sequence: CASSSWTGWGGSTEAFF. In DNA, the CDR3 is TGTGCCAGCAGTTCCTGGACAGGGTGGGGAGGAAGCACTGAAGCTTTCTTT. The full variable domain, in which reference TRBV28 and TRBJ1-1 provide the parts outside the CDR3, is DVKVTQSSRYLVKRTGEKVFLECVQDMDHENMFWYRQDPGLGLRLIYFSYDVKMKEKGDIPEGYSVSREKKERFSLILESASTNQTSMYLCASSSWTGWGGSTEAFFGQGTRLTVV.

The chain joins TRBV30 to TRBJ1-2; the D gene is possibly TRBD1 (5 bases). Germline CDR1 GTSNPN, CDR2 SVGIG (reference sequence). Trimming stripped 8 bases from V and 3 bases from J, with 19 bases between. The CDR3 spans 14 residues. CDR3 in DNA: TGTGCCCTGAGCAGACAGATCTCTGACTATGGCTACACCTTC. Translated: CALSRQISDYGYTF.

This chain connects TRBV6-5 to TRBJ2-7; tentatively, D is TRBD1 (6 bases). The germline gives CDR1 MNHEY, CDR2 SVGAGI. The CDR3 covers 13 residues. V dropped 6 bases and J dropped 4 bases, with 13 bases sitting between them. The CDR3 DNA reads TGTGCCAGCAGATTAGGACAGCCTTACGAGCAGTACGTC. It specifies CASRLGQPYEQYV.

The J gene is TRBJ2-1, the V gene TRBV7-3; TRBD2 aligns across 10 bases. This CDR3 region has 18 residues. V lost 6 bases and J lost 4; bases outside the gene matches: 15. The V gene's germline CDR1 is SGHTA and CDR2 FQGTGA. CDR3 amino acids: CASSHEVRLAGEYNEQFF. DNA of the CDR3: TGTGCCAGCAGTCACGAAGTAAGGCTAGCGGGAGAGTACAATGAGCAGTTCTTC.

V usage is TRBV9 and J usage is TRBJ1-5, with D unresolved. The germline gives CDR1 SGDLS, CDR2 YYNGEE. Trimming left V 0 bases short and J 6 bases short, with 13 bases between. The CDR3 has 15 residues. DNA for the CDR3: TGTGCCAGCAGCGTAGTTGACTCGCCGGGTCAGCCCCAGCATTTT. Translated, it gives CASSVVDSPGQPQHF. Together with reference TRBV9 and TRBJ1-5, the CDR3 gives the full variable domain: DSGVTQTPKHLITATGQRVTLRCSPRSGDLSVYWYQQSLDQGLQFLIQYYNGEERAKGNILERFSAQQFPDLHSELNLSSLELGDSALYFCASSVVDSPGQPQHFGDGTRLSIL.

The chain uses TRBV18 and TRBJ1-4; D unresolved. The V end was cut by 3 bases, the J end by 0 bases, with 8 bases between. Germline V gene data show CDR1 as KGHSH and CDR2 as LQKENI. The CDR3 length is 15 residues. In DNA, the CDR3 is TGTGCCAGCTCACCGGTGCGGGCAACTAATGAAAAACTGTTTTTT. Amino acid sequence: CASSPVRATNEKLFF.

The chain links TRBV9 to TRBJ2-3; D unresolved. The CDR3 extends over 16 amino acids. V was pared by 0 bases and J by 0 bases, with 11 bases between. Germline-derived CDR1 and CDR2 are SGDLS and YYNGEE. CDR3 protein: CASSVAAFASTDTQYF. The CDR3 DNA reads TGTGCCAGCAGCGTAGCAGCATTTGCTAGCACAGATACGCAGTATTTT.

The chain combines TRBV24-1 with TRBJ2-1; D gene ambiguous. The germline V gene has CDR1 KGHDR and CDR2 SFDVKD. With 4 bases removed from V and 6 bases from J, the gap between germline ends came to 24 bases. The CDR3 sequence is 18 residues long. The CDR3 DNA is TGTGCCACCAGTGACCCTTCCCGCAGTTATACTAACCCCAATGAGCAGTTCTTC. Translating it yields CATSDPSRSYTNPNEQFF.

This clone was seen only once. The chain joins TRBV19 to TRBJ1-4; 7 nucleotides match TRBD1. CDR3 size: 19 residues. Germline assignment: CDR1 LNHDA and CDR2 SQIVND (reference sequence). J was trimmed by 1 base and V by 6 bases; bases with no gene match: 17. The CDR3 protein is CASSPVLGTALLTNEKLFF. The CDR3 DNA sequence: TGTGCCAGTAGCCCGGTTCTTGGGACAGCCCTTCTAACTAATGAAAAACTGTTTTTT.

This chain uses TRBV18 with TRBJ2-2; TRBD2 might be the D (6 bases). Trimming shortened V by 0 bases and J by 2 bases, and 13 bases separated the two germline ends. The germline V gene encodes CDR1 KGHSH and CDR2 LQKENI. The CDR3 runs 17 residues. CDR3 bases: TGTGCCAGCTCACCACCGTTGCTAGCGACTAACACCGGGGAGCTGTTTTTT. Amino acid sequence: CASSPPLLATNTGELFF.

This rearrangement joins TRBV4-3 to TRBJ1-3, with a weak D call TRBD1 (5 bases). The V gene lost 0 bases and the J gene lost 0 bases, with 12 bases spanning the gap. This CDR3 is built from 17 residues. Looked up from germline, CDR1 is LGHNA and CDR2 is YSLEER. CDR3 in amino acids: CASSQDSGRYSGNTIYF. In DNA form, the CDR3 reads TGCGCCAGCAGCCAAGATTCGGGACGGTACTCTGGAAACACCATATATTTT.

This chain connects TRBV7-9 to TRBJ1-2; D gene unclear. The CDR3 contains 15 residues. Trimming shortened V by 5 bases and J by 0 bases, and 13 bases separated the two germline ends. CDR1 and CDR2 (germline): SEHNR, FQNEAQ (reference sequence). CDR3 in amino acids: CASSLRTDPNYGYTF. CDR3 DNA sequence: TGTGCCAGCAGCCTAAGGACGGACCCTAACTATGGCTACACCTTC.

The gene calls are TRBV4-1 and TRBJ1-1; no definite D call. Trimming shortened V by 4 bases and J by 5 bases, and 11 bases separated the two germline ends. The CDR3 sequence is 13 residues long. The germline CDR1 and CDR2 sequences are MGHRA and YSYEKL. Here the CDR3 DNA reads TGCGCCAGCAGCCCCGCTGACCGGACTGAAGCTTTCTTT. Protein product: CASSPADRTEAFF.

This chain joins TRBV6-6 and TRBJ1-1; no reliable D call. This CDR3 comprises 16 residues. Trimming cost V 7 bases and J 0 bases, with 18 bases left between them. CDR1 and CDR2 (germline): MNHNY, SVGAGI (reference sequence). In nucleotides, the CDR3 is TGTGCCAGCACCCCGGATGCGACGCGCATGAACACTGAAGCTTTCTTT. It is translated as CASTPDATRMNTEAFF.

The chain employs TRBV27 and TRBJ1-4; TRBD1 might be the D (6 bases). With 6 bases removed from V and 5 bases from J, the gap between germline ends came to 13 bases. The V gene's germline CDR1 is MNHEY and CDR2 SMNVEV (reference sequence). This CDR3 comprises 14 residues. In DNA form, the CDR3 reads TGTGCCAGCAGAGGGGGGACCCGGAATGAAAAACTGTTTTTT. Protein product: CASRGGTRNEKLFF.

The chain has TRBV5-8 and TRBJ1-5, with D unresolved. This CDR3 comprises 14 residues. Per germline, CDR1 SGHTS and CDR2 YDEGEE. Trimming cost V 4 bases and J 8 bases, with 16 bases left between them. CDR3 region: CASSDPAKIEPQHF. CDR3 nucleotide sequence: TGTGCCAGCAGCGATCCCGCTAAAATTGAGCCCCAGCATTTT. The entire variable domain, with the rest obtained from reference TRBV5-8 and TRBJ1-5, is as follows: EAGVTQSPTHLIKTRGQQATLRCSPISGHTSVYWYQQALGLGLQFLLWYDEGEERNRGNFPPRFSGRQFPNYSSELNVNALELEDSALYLCASSDPAKIEPQHFGDGTRLSIL.